This T cell receptor (beta chain) was sequenced during a study of blood T cell repertoires in COVID-19. V trimming: 3 bases; J trimming: 4 bases; junction bases outside the gene matches: 5. The CDR3 is made up of 14 amino acids. CDR1 is SGHTA and CDR2 is FQGNSA in the germline V gene. This table comes from immunoSEQ multiplex PCR, and its TCRdb copy is limited to in-frame clones, with some not included. This sample has hundreds of thousands of clones; about 90% occur once, and the top ten carry 0.65% to 1%. The sequencing sample was made of peripheral blood. The chain couples TRBV7-2 to TRBJ2-5, with 7 bases identical to TRBD2. The receptor was isolated from a man between 18 and 29 years old with COVID-19, enrolled during active disease. The CDR3 DNA is TGTGCCAGCAGCTTTCGGGGGGTCAGAGAGACCCAGTACTTC. This encodes CASSFRGVRETQYF.